A single sample is the source of the 27 T cell receptor beta chains below, sequenced in a study of blood T cell repertoires in COVID-19. The method was immunoSEQ multiplex PCR; TCRdb's version includes in-frame clones alone and lacks a portion of them. The data contain roughly 38,000 clones, approximately 90% of them singletons. Specimen: peripheral blood. These receptors were collected from a man aged 45-65 years with active COVID-19.

V usage is TRBV6-6 and J usage is TRBJ1-2; 10 nucleotides match TRBD1. J lost 2 bases, V lost 4 bases, and 4 bases had no gene match. From germline, CDR1 is MNHNY and CDR2 SVGAGI (reference sequence). This CDR3 contains 15 residues. DNA of the CDR3: TGTGCCAGCAGTTCGGACAGGGGGAAAAACTATGGCTACACCTTC. Translation gives CASSSDRGKNYGYTF.

This rearrangement joins TRBV3-1 (or the pseudogene TRBV3-2) to TRBJ1-1; possible D gene TRBD1, 5 bases. Trimming stripped 5 bases from V and 3 bases from J, with 19 bases between. The CDR3 contains 16 residues. Germline CDR1 is LGHDT and CDR2 is YNNKEL (reference sequence). DNA for the CDR3: TGTGCCAGCAGCAGCTTTGGGGGGATGGATGACACTGAAGCTTTCTTT. Translation: CASSSFGGMDDTEAFF.

The CDR3 region is CASSKGLAGDSTGELFF. The DNA of the CDR3 is TGTGCCAGCAGCAAAGGACTAGCGGGAGATAGCACCGGGGAGCTGTTTTTT. This chain uses TRBV7-9 with TRBJ2-2; 13 bases are shared with TRBD2. V was clipped by 5 bases and J by 4 bases; unmatched bases: 7. This CDR3 has 17 amino acids. CDR1 and CDR2 (germline): SEHNR, FQNEAQ (reference sequence).

The chain recombines TRBV2 with TRBJ1-1; D unclear. The V end lost 4 bases, the J end lost 4 bases, and 13 bases lay between the germline ends. Germline CDR1 SNHLY, CDR2 FYNNEI. The CDR3 covers 14 residues. In DNA form, the CDR3 reads TGTGCCAGCAGTGTACTCAATCGAGGCACTGAAGCTTTCTTT. Amino acids: CASSVLNRGTEAFF.

The genes are TRBV12-2 and TRBJ1-5. TRBV12-2 is shown as a pseudogene. The length of the CDR3 is 15 residues. CDR3: CASRLVRGGDQPQHF. The CDR3 nucleotides read TGTGCAAGTCGCTTAGTGAGGGGGGGCGATCAGCCCCAGCATTTT.

J is TRBJ1-6 and V is TRBV7-9; D remains unclear. Germline V gene sequence: CDR1 SEHNR, CDR2 FQNEAQ (reference sequence). V shed 3 bases and J shed 2 bases, with 11 bases lying between them. The CDR3 length is 16 residues. CDR3 DNA sequence: TGTGCCAGCAGCTTGGTGCAGTTTACCTATAATTCACCCCTCCACTTT. Translation gives CASSLVQFTYNSPLHF.

The gene calls are TRBV5-1 and TRBJ2-1, with 7 bases fitting TRBD2. The CDR3 runs to 15 residues. The germline gives CDR1 SGHRS, CDR2 YFSETQ. J was trimmed by 7 bases and V by 0 bases; bases with no gene match: 7. As DNA, the CDR3 is TGCGCCAGCAGCTTGGATGGCGGGAGAGGGAATGAGCAGTTCTTC. Protein: CASSLDGGRGNEQFF.

V usage is TRBV12-2 and J usage is TRBJ2-2; no check of the table's D call, TRBD2, against the DNA was made. TRBV12-2 represents a pseudogene. The CDR3 runs to 17 residues. CDR3: CASRLVQLGANTGELFF. The CDR3 bases are TGTGCAAGTCGCTTAGTTCAACTAGGCGCGAACACCGGGGAGCTGTTTTTT.

The chain employs TRBV10-3 and TRBJ2-2; the D gene is possibly TRBD1 (5 bases). This CDR3 contains 15 residues. CDR1 is ENHRY, CDR2 SYGVKD, per germline. V was shortened by 0 bases and J by 2 bases, with 7 bases between the two germline ends. CDR3 loop: CAISESWTNTGELFF. In DNA form, the CDR3 reads TGTGCCATCAGTGAGTCATGGACAAACACCGGGGAGCTGTTTTTT.

V is TRBV7-3 and J is TRBJ1-1; D call uncertain. The CDR3 loop spans 13 amino acids. Germline V gene data show CDR1 as SGHTA and CDR2 as FQGTGA. The V end was cut by 5 bases, the J end by 2 bases, with 9 bases between. CDR3 protein: CASSPTSNTEAFF. The CDR3 DNA follows: TGTGCCAGCAGCCCCACGAGCAACACTGAAGCTTTCTTT. Using reference TRBV7-3 and TRBJ1-1 for the parts outside the CDR3, the full variable domain is GAGVSQTPSNKVTEKGKYVELRCDPISGHTALYWYRQSLGQGPEFLIYFQGTGAADDSGLPNDRFFAVRPEGSVSTLKIQRTERGDSAVYLCASSPTSNTEAFFGQGTRLTVV.

The genes are TRBV28 and TRBJ1-5; D is uncertain. The germline V gene has CDR1 MDHEN and CDR2 SYDVKM. This CDR3 contains 14 residues. Trimming left V 3 bases short and J 6 bases short, with 12 bases between. This CDR3 reads CASSFGNSRQPQHF. The CDR3 region has the DNA TGTGCCAGCAGTTTCGGTAACAGCCGTCAGCCCCAGCATTTT. The entire variable domain, with the rest obtained from reference TRBV28 and TRBJ1-5, is as follows: DVKVTQSSRYLVKRTGEKVFLECVQDMDHENMFWYRQDPGLGLRLIYFSYDVKMKEKGDIPEGYSVSREKKERFSLILESASTNQTSMYLCASSFGNSRQPQHFGDGTRLSIL.

The chain uses TRBV29-1 and TRBJ1-5, with TRBD1 as a possible D gene (5 bases). Per germline, CDR1 SQVTM and CDR2 ANQGSEA. The V end lost 4 bases, the J end lost 4 bases, and 14 bases lay between the germline ends. CDR3 size: 14 residues. CDR3 protein: CSVVNAGTNQPQHF. DNA for the CDR3: TGCAGCGTTGTAAACGCAGGGACTAATCAGCCCCAGCATTTT. The full variable domain, completed using reference TRBV29-1 and TRBJ1-5, is SAVISQKPSRDICQRGTSLTIQCQVDSQVTMMFWYRQQPGQSLTLIATANQGSEATYESGFVIDKFPISRPNLTFSTLTVSNMSPEDSSIYLCSVVNAGTNQPQHFGDGTRLSIL.

CDR3 amino acids: CASSPHRAGELFF. The CDR3 bases are TGTGCCAGCAGCCCCCACAGGGCCGGGGAGCTGTTTTTT. J is TRBJ2-2 and V is TRBV11-3; TRBD1 might be the D (6 bases). V lost 5 bases, J lost 6 bases, and 10 bases lay in between. The CDR3 consists of 13 residues. CDR1 and CDR2 from the germline V gene are SGHNT and YENEEA.

The rearrangement uses TRBV7-3 and TRBJ2-1; D is perhaps TRBD2 (6 bases). The germline CDR1 and CDR2 sequences are SGHTA and FQGTGA. Between the trimmed V and J ends, which lost 2 bases and 6 bases, there was a span of 14 bases. The CDR3 sequence is 15 residues long. The CDR3 sequence: CASSLGSLGSNEQFF. As DNA, the CDR3 is TGTGCCAGCAGCTTAGGATCCCTCGGGAGCAATGAGCAGTTCTTC.

The chain combines TRBV4-3 with TRBJ2-3, with 7 nucleotides matching TRBD2. The J segment lost 0 bases and the V segment lost 3 bases, leaving 15 bases of the junction unmatched. Germline assignment: CDR1 LGHNA and CDR2 YSLEER. The CDR3 extends over 19 amino acids. The CDR3 spells CASSQRVPTSSISTDTQYF. The CDR3 DNA reads TGCGCCAGCAGCCAGAGGGTGCCGACTAGCTCGATAAGCACAGATACGCAGTATTTT.

The chain couples TRBV9 to TRBJ2-7, with 8 bases lining up with TRBD1. This CDR3 has 18 amino acids. V shed 3 bases, J shed 2 bases, and the junction held 16 bases outside the gene matches. Germline V gene lookup returns CDR1 SGDLS and CDR2 YYNGEE. The CDR3 sequence: CASSADIPSGGRTYEQYF. CDR3 bases: TGTGCCAGCAGCGCCGACATCCCGTCAGGGGGCAGAACCTACGAGCAGTACTTC.

This chain connects TRBV10-3 to TRBJ2-3, with 11 bases matching TRBD2. Germline CDR1 is ENHRY and CDR2 is SYGVKD. With V trimmed by 2 bases and J by 4 bases, 8 bases remained unmatched. The CDR3 is 17 amino acids. The CDR3 is CAISERPSGGLSDTQYF. The CDR3 region has the DNA TGTGCCATCAGTGAGAGGCCTAGCGGGGGGTTGTCAGATACGCAGTATTTT.

The rearrangement joins TRBV18 to TRBJ2-1, with 8 bases identical to TRBD1. Losses at the gene ends were 6 bases for V and 5 bases for J; bases not matched to a gene: 12. In germline, CDR1 is KGHSH, CDR2 LQKENI. The CDR3 length is 16 residues. The CDR3, as DNA: TGTGCCAGCTCTCGCCGACAGGGGATCACCGACAATGAGCAGTTCTTC. This sequence encodes CASSRRQGITDNEQFF.

This clone was detected only once. The chain uses TRBV2 and TRBJ2-5; TRBD2 aligns across 7 bases. V shed 1 base and J 5 bases; nucleotides not matched to a gene: 4. The CDR3 length is 14 residues. Germline CDR1 reads SNHLY; CDR2 reads FYNNEI. The CDR3 nucleotides read TGTGCCAGCAGTGAAGATCCTAGCGGCGAGACCCAGTACTTC. It encodes CASSEDPSGETQYF.

The V and J genes are TRBV6-6 and TRBJ2-1, with D maybe TRBD2 (5 bases). The V and J ends lost 6 bases and 3 bases respectively, with 12 bases between them. Looked up from germline, CDR1 is MNHNY and CDR2 is SVGAGI (reference sequence). The CDR3 has 14 amino acids. The CDR3 reads CASRTLGSYNEQFF. The CDR3 DNA is TGTGCCAGCAGAACTTTGGGGAGCTACAATGAGCAGTTCTTC.

The V and J genes are TRBV5-1 and TRBJ1-2; 9 bases align to TRBD1. The J segment lost 6 bases and the V segment lost 10 bases, leaving 13 bases of the junction unmatched. The CDR3 is made up of 14 amino acids. Germline CDR1 and CDR2: SGHRS and YFSETQ. The CDR3: CAAGTGSFGDGYTF. CDR3 nucleotides: TGCGCCGCCGGGACAGGGTCCTTTGGAGATGGCTACACCTTC. The whole variable domain, filled in from reference TRBV5-1 and TRBJ1-2, reads KAGVTQTPRYLIKTRGQQVTLSCSPISGHRSVSWYQQTPGQGLQFLFEYFSETQRNKGNFPGRFSGRQFSNSRSEMNVSTLELGDSALYLCAAGTGSFGDGYTFGSGTRLTVV.

V usage is TRBV7-8 and J usage is TRBJ2-7, with D possibly TRBD1 on 6 matching bases. The CDR3 length is 12 residues. Germline V gene data show CDR1 as SGHVS and CDR2 as FQNEAQ. Trimming cost V 5 bases and J 4 bases, with 9 bases left between them. CDR3: CASSQRGYEQYF. The DNA for the CDR3 is TGTGCCAGCAGCCAAAGGGGGTACGAGCAGTACTTC.

The gene calls are TRBV10-3 and TRBJ1-2; 7 bases are shared with TRBD1. The CDR3 is 13 amino acids. Germline values: CDR1 ENHRY, CDR2 SYGVKD. V dropped 6 bases and J dropped 0; count of bases not matched to a gene: 1. CDR3 region: CAIRTGTNYGYTF. The CDR3 region has the DNA TGTGCCATCAGGACAGGGACTAACTATGGCTACACCTTC.

V and J are TRBV30 and TRBJ2-7; 7 positions match TRBD2. With 4 bases clipped from V and 0 bases from J, the junction kept 6 bases outside the gene matches. The CDR3 length is 14 residues. Germline V CDR1 and CDR2: GTSNPN, SVGIG (reference sequence). DNA of the CDR3: TGTGCCTGGAAGCGGGGCCCAACCTCCTACGAGCAGTACTTC. It specifies CAWKRGPTSYEQYF.

The chain combines TRBV18 with TRBJ2-7, with 10 bases that match TRBD1. The V gene end was trimmed by 3 bases and the J gene end by 4 bases; junction bases not matched to a gene: 3. CDR1 and CDR2 (germline): KGHSH, LQKENI. The CDR3 covers 14 residues. CDR3 protein: CASSPTGGFYEQYF. In DNA form, the CDR3 reads TGTGCCAGCTCACCGACAGGGGGCTTTTACGAGCAGTACTTC.

This chain links TRBV11-2 with TRBJ2-3; 10 nucleotides match TRBD2. Germline V gene data show CDR1 as SGHAT and CDR2 as FQNNGV. V lost 5 bases and J lost 8; bases outside the gene matches: 10. This CDR3 contains 15 residues. The CDR3 region is CASSPQSGGAGTQYF. The CDR3 region has the DNA TGTGCCAGCAGCCCCCAGAGCGGGGGGGCGGGTACGCAGTATTTT.

This chain links TRBV11-2 with TRBJ2-1; D gene unclear. Germline V gene lookup returns CDR1 SGHAT and CDR2 FQNNGV. V was pared by 3 bases and J by 0 bases, with 6 bases between. The CDR3 spans 14 residues. CDR3 in amino acids: CASSFRSSYNEQFF. In DNA, the CDR3 is TGTGCCAGCAGCTTCCGCAGCTCCTACAATGAGCAGTTCTTC.